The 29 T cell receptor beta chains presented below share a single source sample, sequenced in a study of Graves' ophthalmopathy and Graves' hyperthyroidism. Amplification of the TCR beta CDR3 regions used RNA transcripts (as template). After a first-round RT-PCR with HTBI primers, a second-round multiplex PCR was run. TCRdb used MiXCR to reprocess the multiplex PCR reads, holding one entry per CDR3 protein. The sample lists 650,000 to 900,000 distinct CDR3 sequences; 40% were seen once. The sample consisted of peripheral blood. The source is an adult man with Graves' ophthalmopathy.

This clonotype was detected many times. The CDR3 DNA follows: TGTGCCAGCAGCCGAACACCCTATGGCTACACCTTC. Amino acids: CASSRTPYGYTF. This chain links TRBV14 with TRBJ1-2; D remains unclear. V was clipped by 4 bases and J by 4 bases, with 7 bases between them. Per the germline V gene, CDR1 is SGHDN and CDR2 is FVKESK. This CDR3 is 12 amino acids long. Supplemented by reference TRBV14 and TRBJ1-2, the full variable domain reads EAGVTQFPSHSVIEKGQTVTLRCDPISGHDNLYWYRRVMGKEIKFLLHFVKESKQDESGMPNNRFLAERTGGTYSTLKVQPAELEDSGVYFCASSRTPYGYTFGSGTRLTVV.

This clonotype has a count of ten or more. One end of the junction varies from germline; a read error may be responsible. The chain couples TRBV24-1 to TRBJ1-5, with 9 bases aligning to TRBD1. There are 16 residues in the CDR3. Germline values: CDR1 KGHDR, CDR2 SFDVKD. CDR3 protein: CASSYGRDRDNQPQHF. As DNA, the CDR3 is TGTGCCAGCAGTTACGGAAGGGACAGGGACAATCAGCCCCAGCATTTT.

CDR3 DNA sequence: TGTGCCAGCAGCCGGCCACAGGGTTCCGAGCAGTACTTC. Amino acid sequence: CASSRPQGSEQYF. The chain carries TRBV16 and TRBJ2-7; the D gene is possibly TRBD1 (6 bases). The length of the CDR3 is 13 residues. Germline values: CDR1 KGHSY, CDR2 FQNENV. V dropped 4 bases and J dropped 6 bases, with 13 bases sitting between them.

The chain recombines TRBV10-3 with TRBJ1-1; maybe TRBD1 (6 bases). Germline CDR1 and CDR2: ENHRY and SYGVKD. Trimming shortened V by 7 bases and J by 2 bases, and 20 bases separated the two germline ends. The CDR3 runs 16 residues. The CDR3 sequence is CAIKTGGSTPNTEAFF. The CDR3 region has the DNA TGTGCCATCAAGACGGGGGGCAGCACTCCAAACACTGAAGCTTTCTTT.

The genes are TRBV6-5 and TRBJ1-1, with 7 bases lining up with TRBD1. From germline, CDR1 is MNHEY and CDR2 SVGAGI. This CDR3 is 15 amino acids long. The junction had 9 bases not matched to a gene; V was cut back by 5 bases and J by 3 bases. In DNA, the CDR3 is TGTGCCAGCAGTCGACGGGTCGGGACAGACACTGAAGCTTTCTTT. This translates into CASSRRVGTDTEAFF.

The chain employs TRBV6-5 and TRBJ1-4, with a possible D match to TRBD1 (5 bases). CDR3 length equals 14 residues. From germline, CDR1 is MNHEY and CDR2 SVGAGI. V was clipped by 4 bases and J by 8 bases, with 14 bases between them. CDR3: CASSWTSGGEKLFF. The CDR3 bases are TGTGCCAGCAGTTGGACTAGCGGGGGAGAAAAACTGTTTTTT.

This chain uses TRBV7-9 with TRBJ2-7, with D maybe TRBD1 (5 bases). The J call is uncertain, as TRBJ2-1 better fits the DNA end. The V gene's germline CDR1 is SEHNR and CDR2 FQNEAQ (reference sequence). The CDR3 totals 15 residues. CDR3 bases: TGTGCCAGCAGCTTACTCCCCAGGGATCGCGATGAGCAGTTCTTC. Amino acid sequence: CASSLLPRDRDEQFF.

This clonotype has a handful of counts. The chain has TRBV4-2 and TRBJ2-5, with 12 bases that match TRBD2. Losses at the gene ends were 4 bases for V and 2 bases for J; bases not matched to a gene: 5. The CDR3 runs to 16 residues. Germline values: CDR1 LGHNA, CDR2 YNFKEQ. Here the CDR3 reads CASSPTSGSPQETQYF. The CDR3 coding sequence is TGTGCCAGCAGCCCGACTAGCGGGAGTCCGCAAGAGACCCAGTACTTC.

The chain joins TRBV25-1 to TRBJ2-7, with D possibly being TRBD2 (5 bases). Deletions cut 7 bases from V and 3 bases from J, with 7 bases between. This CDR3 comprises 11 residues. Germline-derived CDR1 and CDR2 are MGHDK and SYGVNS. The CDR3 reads CASTGYYEQYF. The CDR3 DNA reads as TGTGCCAGCACGGGATACTACGAGCAGTACTTC.

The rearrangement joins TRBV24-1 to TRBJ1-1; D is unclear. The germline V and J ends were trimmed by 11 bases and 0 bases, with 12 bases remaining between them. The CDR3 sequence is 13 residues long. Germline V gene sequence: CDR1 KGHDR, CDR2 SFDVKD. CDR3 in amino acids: CASRPFMNTEAFF. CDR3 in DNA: TGTGCCAGCAGGCCTTTCATGAACACTGAAGCTTTCTTT.

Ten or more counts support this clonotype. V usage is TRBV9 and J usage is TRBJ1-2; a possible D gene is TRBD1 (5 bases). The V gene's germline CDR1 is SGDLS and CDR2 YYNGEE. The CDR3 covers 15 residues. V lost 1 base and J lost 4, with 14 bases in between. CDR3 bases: TGTGCCAGCAGCGTATCGGCGAAACAGGTCTATGGCTACACCTTC. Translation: CASSVSAKQVYGYTF.

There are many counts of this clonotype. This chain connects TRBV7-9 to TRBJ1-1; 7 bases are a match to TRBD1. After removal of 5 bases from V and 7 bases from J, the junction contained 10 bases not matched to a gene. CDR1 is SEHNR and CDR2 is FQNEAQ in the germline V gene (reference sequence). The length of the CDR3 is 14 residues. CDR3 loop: CASSREQGFSEAFF. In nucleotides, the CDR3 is TGTGCCAGCAGCCGGGAACAGGGGTTTAGTGAAGCTTTCTTT.

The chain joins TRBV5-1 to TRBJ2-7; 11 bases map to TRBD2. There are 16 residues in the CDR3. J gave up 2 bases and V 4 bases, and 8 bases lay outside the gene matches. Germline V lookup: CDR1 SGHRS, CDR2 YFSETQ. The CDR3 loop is CASSTIAGGPTYEQYF. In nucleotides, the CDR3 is TGCGCCAGCAGCACCATAGCGGGAGGGCCTACCTACGAGCAGTACTTC.

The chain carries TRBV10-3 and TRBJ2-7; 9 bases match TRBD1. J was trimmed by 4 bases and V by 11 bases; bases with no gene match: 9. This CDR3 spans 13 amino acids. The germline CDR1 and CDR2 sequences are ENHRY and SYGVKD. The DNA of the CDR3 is TGTGCCGTCAACAGGGGGCGCTTTTACGAGCAGTACTTC. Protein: CAVNRGRFYEQYF.

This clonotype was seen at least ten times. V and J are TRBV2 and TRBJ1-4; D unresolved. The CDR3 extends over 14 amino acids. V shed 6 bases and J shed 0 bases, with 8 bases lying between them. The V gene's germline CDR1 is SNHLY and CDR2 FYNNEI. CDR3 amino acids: CASSSRSTNEKLFF. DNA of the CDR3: TGTGCCAGCAGCTCCAGATCAACTAATGAAAAACTGTTTTTT.

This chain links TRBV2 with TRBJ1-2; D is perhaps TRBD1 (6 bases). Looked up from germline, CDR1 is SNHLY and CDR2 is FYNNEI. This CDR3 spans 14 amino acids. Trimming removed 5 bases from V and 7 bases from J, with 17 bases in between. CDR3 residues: CASSPTRQASGYTF. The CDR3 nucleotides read TGTGCCAGCAGTCCCACTAGACAGGCCTCTGGCTACACCTTC.

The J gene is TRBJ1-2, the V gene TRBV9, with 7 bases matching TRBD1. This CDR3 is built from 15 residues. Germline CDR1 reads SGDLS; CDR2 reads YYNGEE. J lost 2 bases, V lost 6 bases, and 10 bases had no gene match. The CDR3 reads CASTPFRRGNYGYTF. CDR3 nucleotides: TGTGCCAGCACCCCATTCCGCAGGGGGAACTATGGCTACACCTTC.

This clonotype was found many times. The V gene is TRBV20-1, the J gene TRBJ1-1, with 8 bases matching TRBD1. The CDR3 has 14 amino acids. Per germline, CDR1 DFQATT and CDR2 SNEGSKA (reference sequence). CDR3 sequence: CILRGTGVNTEAFF. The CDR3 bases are TGCATTTTACGGGGGACAGGCGTGAACACTGAAGCTTTCTTT.

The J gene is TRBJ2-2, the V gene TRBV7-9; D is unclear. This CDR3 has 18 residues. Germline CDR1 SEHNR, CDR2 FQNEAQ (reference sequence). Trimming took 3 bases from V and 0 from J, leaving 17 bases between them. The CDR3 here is CASSFPTGREPNTGELFF. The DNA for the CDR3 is TGTGCCAGCAGCTTCCCGACGGGTAGGGAACCGAACACCGGGGAGCTGTTTTTT.

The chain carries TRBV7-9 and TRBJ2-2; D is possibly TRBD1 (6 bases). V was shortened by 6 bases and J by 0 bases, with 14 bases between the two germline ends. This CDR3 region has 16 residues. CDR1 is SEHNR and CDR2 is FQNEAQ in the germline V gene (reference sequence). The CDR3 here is CASSPRDTANTGELFF. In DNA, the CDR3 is TGTGCCAGCAGTCCCCGGGACACCGCGAACACCGGGGAGCTGTTTTTT.

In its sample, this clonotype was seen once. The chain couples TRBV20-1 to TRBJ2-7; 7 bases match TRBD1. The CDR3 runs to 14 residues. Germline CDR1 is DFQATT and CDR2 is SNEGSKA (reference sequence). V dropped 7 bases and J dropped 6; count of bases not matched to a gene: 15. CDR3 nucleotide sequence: TGCAGTGTTACGGGACAGCCAACCGGTGCCGAGCAGTACTTC. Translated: CSVTGQPTGAEQYF.

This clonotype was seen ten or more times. For the CDR3, the DNA is TGTGCCAGCAGCACGGACAGGGGTAAAGAGCAGTACTTC. Translated, it gives CASSTDRGKEQYF. This chain joins TRBV11-2 and TRBJ2-7; 9 bases line up with TRBD1. J gave up 7 bases and V 5 bases, and 6 bases lay outside the gene matches. CDR1 SGHAT and CDR2 FQNNGV come from the germline V gene. The CDR3 spans 13 residues.

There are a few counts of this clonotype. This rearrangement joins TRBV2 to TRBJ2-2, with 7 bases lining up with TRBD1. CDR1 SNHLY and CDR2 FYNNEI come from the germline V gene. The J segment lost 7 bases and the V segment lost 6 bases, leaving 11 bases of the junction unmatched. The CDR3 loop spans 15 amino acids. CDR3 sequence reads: CASSRRDRVNGELFF. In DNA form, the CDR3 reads TGTGCCAGCAGCAGAAGAGACAGGGTTAACGGGGAGCTGTTTTTT.

The CDR3 coding sequence is TGTGCCACCAGCAGAGGGGTTTCGAAGACCCAGTACTTC. Translation gives CATSRGVSKTQYF. The rearrangement joins TRBV15 to TRBJ2-5; no clear D. This CDR3 comprises 13 residues. V was clipped by 1 base and J by 6 bases, with 9 bases between them. Germline V gene data show CDR1 as LNHNV and CDR2 as YYDKDF (reference sequence).

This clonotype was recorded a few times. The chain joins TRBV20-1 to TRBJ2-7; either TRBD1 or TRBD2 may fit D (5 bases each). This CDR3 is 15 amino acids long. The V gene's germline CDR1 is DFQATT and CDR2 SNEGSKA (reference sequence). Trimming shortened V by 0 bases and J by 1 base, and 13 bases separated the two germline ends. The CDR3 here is CSARDGDRTSYEQYF. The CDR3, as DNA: TGCAGTGCTAGAGATGGGGACCGAACTTCCTACGAGCAGTACTTC.

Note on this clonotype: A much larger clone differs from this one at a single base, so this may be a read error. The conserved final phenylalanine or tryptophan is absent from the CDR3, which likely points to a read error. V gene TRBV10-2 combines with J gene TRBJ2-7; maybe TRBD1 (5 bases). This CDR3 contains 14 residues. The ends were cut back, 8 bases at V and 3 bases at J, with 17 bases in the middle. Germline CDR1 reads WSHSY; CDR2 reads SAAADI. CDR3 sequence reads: CASGQGFPNYEQYL. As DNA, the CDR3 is TGCGCCAGCGGCCAGGGATTTCCGAACTACGAGCAGTACCTC.

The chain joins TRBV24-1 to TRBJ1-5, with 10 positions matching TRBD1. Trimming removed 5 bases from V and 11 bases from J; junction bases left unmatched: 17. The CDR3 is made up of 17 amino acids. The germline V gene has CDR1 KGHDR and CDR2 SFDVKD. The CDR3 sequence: CATSGGLAGTGEETQHF. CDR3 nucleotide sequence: TGTGCCACCAGTGGGGGGTTAGCAGGGACAGGGGAAGAGACCCAGCATTTT.

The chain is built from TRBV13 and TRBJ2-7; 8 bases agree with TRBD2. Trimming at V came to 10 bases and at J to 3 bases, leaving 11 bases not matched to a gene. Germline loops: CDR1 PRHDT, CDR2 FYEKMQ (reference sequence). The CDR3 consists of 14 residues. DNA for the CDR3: TGTGCCAATACTCTACGGGGGGGTGGCTACGAGCAGTACTTC. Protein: CANTLRGGGYEQYF.

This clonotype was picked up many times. The CDR3 loop is CASSGGARGSLHF. CDR3 nucleotides: TGTGCCAGCAGCGGAGGAGCTAGGGGATCCCTCCACTTT. This chain connects TRBV7-9 to TRBJ1-6; the D gene is possibly TRBD1 (5 bases). The CDR3 is made up of 13 amino acids. CDR1 and CDR2 from the germline V gene are SEHNR and FQNEAQ (reference sequence). Trimming shortened V by 5 bases and J by 14 bases, and 16 bases separated the two germline ends.